This TCR beta chain was identified in a study of cytomegalovirus exposure and HLA in healthy donors. CDR1 is MNHEY and CDR2 is SVGAGI in the germline V gene. CDR3 size: 13 residues. The V end was cut by 1 base, the J end by 5 bases, with 5 bases between. PCR involved 60 Vbeta and 13 Jbeta primers. Profiling relied on immunoSEQ multiplex PCR, and the TCRdb table lists in-frame clones only, not all of them. The sample has around 29,000 clones; the top ten hold 0.55% to 0.75%. Sample: PBMCs. The rearrangement links TRBV6-5 to TRBJ2-2; no firm D call. This clonotype was sampled from a man younger than 40 in good health and CMV-seronegative. The CDR3 nucleotides are TGTGCCAGCAGTTACTTCGGTACCGGGGAGCTGTTTTTT. This codes for CASSYFGTGELFF.